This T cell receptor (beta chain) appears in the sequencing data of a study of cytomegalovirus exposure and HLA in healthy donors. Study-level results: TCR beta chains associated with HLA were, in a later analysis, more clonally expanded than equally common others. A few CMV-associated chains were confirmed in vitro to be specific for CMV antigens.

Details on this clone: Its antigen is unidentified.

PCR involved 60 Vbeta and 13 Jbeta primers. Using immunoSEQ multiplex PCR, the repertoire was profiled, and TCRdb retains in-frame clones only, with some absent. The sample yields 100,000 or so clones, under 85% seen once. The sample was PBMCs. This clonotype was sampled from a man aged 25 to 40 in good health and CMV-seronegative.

The CDR3 DNA sequence: TGCGCCAGCAGCCAAGCGGGACAGACAAACTACGAGCAGTACTTC. Amino acid sequence: CASSQAGQTNYEQYF. The rearrangement joins TRBV4-1 to TRBJ2-7, with TRBD1 matching 7 bases. Germline V gene lookup returns CDR1 MGHRA and CDR2 YSYEKL. This CDR3 is 15 amino acids long. Trimming cost V 1 base and J 3 bases; bases outside gene matches: 6.